This TCR beta chain comes out of a study of blood T cell repertoires in COVID-19. Profiled with immunoSEQ multiplex PCR; TCRdb holds only in-frame clones, not every one. This table holds 210,000 or so clones, 80% found once. CDR3 size: 14 residues. Losses at the gene ends were 6 bases for V and 4 bases for J; bases not matched to a gene: 3. Per germline, CDR1 MNHEY and CDR2 SMNVEV (reference sequence). The chain has TRBV27 and TRBJ1-2, with 12 bases lining up with TRBD1. The origin of this receptor is a woman in her thirties or forties with acute COVID-19. Sequencing was performed on PBMCs or T cells enriched from blood (not recorded which). The CDR3 is CASRGTGGAYGYTF. The CDR3 DNA sequence: TGTGCCAGCAGAGGGACAGGGGGCGCCTATGGCTACACCTTC.